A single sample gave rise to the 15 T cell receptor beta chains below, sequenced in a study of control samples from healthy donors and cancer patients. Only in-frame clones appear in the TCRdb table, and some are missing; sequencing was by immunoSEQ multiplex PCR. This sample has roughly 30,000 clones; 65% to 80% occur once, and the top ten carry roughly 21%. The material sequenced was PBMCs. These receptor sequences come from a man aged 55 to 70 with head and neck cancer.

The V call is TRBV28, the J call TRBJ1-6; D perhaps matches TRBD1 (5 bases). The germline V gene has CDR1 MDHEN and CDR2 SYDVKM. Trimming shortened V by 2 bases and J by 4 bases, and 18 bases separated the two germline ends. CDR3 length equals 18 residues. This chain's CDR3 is CASSLRLGEVGYNSPLHF. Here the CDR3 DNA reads TGTGCCAGCAGTTTAAGGCTAGGGGAGGTCGGTTATAATTCACCCCTCCACTTT.

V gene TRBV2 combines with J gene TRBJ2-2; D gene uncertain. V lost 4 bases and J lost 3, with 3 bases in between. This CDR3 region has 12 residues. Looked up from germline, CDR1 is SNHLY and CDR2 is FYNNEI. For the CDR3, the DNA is TGTGCCAGCAGTGCGGACACCGGGGAGCTGTTTTTT. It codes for CASSADTGELFF.

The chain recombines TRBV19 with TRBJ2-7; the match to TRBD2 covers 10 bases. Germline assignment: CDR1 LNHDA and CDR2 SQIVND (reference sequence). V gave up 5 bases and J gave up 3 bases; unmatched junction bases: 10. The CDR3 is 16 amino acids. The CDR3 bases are TGTGCCAGTAGTCTAGCGGGAGTTGATAAAATCTACGAGCAGTACTTC. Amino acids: CASSLAGVDKIYEQYF.

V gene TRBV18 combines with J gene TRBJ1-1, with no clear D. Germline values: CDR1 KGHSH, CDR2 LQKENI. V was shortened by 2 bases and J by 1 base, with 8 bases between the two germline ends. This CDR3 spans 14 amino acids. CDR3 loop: CASSPLGRNTEAFF. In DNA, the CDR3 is TGTGCCAGCTCACCATTGGGGAGGAACACTGAAGCTTTCTTT.

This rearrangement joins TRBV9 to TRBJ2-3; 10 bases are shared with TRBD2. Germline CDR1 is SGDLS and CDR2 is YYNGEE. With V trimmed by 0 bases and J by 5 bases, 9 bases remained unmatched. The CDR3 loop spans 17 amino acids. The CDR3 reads CASSVEGWLAGEDTQYF. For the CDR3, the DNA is TGTGCCAGCAGCGTAGAGGGGTGGCTAGCGGGAGAAGATACGCAGTATTTT.

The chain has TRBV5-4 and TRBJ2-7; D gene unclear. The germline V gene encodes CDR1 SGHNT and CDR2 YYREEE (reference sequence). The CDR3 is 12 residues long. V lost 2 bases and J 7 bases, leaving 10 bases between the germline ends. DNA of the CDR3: TGTGCCAGCAGCTTTGCCGCCGGAGAGCAGTACTTC. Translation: CASSFAAGEQYF.

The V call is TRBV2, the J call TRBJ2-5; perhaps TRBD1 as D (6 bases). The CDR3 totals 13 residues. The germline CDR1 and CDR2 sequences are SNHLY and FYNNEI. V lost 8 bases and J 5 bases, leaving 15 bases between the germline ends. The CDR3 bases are TGTGCCAGCCTGGGAGAGAGGGGGGAGACCCAGTACTTC. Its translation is CASLGERGETQYF.

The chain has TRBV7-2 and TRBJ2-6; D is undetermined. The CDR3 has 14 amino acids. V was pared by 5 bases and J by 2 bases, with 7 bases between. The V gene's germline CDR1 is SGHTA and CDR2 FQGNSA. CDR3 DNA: TGTGCCAGCAGCGGTCTGCCTGGGGCCAACGTCCTGACTTTC. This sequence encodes CASSGLPGANVLTF.

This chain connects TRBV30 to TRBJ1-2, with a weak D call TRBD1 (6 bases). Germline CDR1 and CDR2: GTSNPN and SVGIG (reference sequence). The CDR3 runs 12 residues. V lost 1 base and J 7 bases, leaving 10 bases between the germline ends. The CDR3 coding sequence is TGTGCCTGGAGTGCAACACAGGGTGGCTACACCTTC. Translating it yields CAWSATQGGYTF.

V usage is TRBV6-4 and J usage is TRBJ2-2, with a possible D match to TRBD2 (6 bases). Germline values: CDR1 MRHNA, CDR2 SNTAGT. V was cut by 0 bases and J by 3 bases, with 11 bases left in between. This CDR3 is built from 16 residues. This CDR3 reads CASSDSASADTGELFF. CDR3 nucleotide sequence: TGTGCCAGCAGTGACTCTGCTAGCGCCGACACCGGGGAGCTGTTTTTT.

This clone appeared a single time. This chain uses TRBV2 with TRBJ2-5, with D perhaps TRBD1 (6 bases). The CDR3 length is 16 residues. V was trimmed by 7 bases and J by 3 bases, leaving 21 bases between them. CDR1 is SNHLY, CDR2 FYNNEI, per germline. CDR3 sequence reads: CASKRGGSDEEETQYF. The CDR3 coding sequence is TGTGCCAGCAAGAGAGGGGGAAGCGATGAAGAAGAGACCCAGTACTTC.

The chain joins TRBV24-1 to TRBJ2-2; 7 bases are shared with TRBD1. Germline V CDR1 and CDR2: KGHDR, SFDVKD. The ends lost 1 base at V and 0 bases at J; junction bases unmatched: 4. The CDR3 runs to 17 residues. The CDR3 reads CATSDFWQGANTGELFF. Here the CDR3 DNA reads TGTGCCACCAGTGATTTCTGGCAGGGGGCGAACACCGGGGAGCTGTTTTTT.

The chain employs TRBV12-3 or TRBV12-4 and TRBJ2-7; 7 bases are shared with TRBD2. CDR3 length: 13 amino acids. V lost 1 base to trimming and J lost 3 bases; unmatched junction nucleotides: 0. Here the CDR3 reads CASSLGGGYEQYF. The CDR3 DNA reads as TGTGCCAGCAGTTTAGGGGGGGGCTACGAGCAGTACTTC.

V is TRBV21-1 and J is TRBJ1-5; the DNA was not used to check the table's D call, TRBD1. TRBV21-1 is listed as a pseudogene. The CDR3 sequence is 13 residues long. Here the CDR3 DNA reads TGTGCCAGCAGCATCAGGGGGCCTCAGCCCCAGCATTTT. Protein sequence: CASSIRGPQPQHF.

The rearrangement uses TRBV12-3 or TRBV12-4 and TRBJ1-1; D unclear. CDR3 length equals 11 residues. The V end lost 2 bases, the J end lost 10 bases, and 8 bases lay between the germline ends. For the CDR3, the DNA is TGTGCCAGCAGTTTATCCGGCGGAGCTTTCTTT. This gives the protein CASSLSGGAFF.